The clone carrying this T cell receptor beta chain appeared many times. These data are taken from a study of T-cell memory formation after mild COVID-19. Study-level information: The TCR clusters were mostly specific to one donor.

TCRdb fed the 5' RACE reads into MiXCR, producing one record per CDR3 protein. This sample has 300,000 to 400,000 distinct CDR3 sequences; 10% to 15% occur once, and the top ten carry 20% to 25%. The ends were cut back, 5 bases at V and 5 bases at J, with 13 bases in the middle. CDR3 size: 13 residues. Germline values: CDR1 DFQATT, CDR2 SNEGSKA (reference sequence). The rearrangement uses TRBV20-1 and TRBJ2-1, with D hard to call. The sequence was obtained from a young man who had mild COVID-19 (a few samples of this study predate the infection). Cell type and time point are not known. The sample consisted of PBMCs or a T cell subset sorted from them (not recorded which). CDR3 region: CSAAWLLNNEQFF. DNA for the CDR3: TGCAGTGCTGCGTGGCTCCTCAACAATGAGCAGTTCTTC.